These 17 T cell receptor beta chains were all obtained from the same sample, sequenced in a study of blood T cell repertoires in COVID-19. TCRdb keeps only in-frame clones here, not all; method: immunoSEQ multiplex PCR. The sample holds 200,000 to 300,000 clones, around 90% seen once. Input material: peripheral blood. The source of these receptors is a human donor in a cohort sampled during active COVID-19.

The J gene is TRBJ2-7, the V gene TRBV18; TRBD1 matches at 9 bases. The V gene's germline CDR1 is KGHSH and CDR2 LQKENI. This CDR3 contains 17 residues. The V segment lost 1 base and the J segment 5 bases; nucleotides outside the gene matches: 12. Here the CDR3 DNA reads TGTGCCAGCTCACCACTATCAGCCGGGACAGGGTCCCACGAGCAGTACTTC. Translating it yields CASSPLSAGTGSHEQYF.

The chain links TRBV28 to TRBJ2-7; 8 nucleotides agree with TRBD2. The length of the CDR3 is 14 residues. The trim removed 6 bases at V and 2 bases at J, leaving 6 bases unmatched. Germline values: CDR1 MDHEN, CDR2 SYDVKM. The CDR3: CASSRLATPYEQYF. The CDR3 DNA reads as TGTGCCAGCAGCCGACTAGCGACTCCCTACGAGCAGTACTTC.

V gene TRBV4-1 combines with J gene TRBJ1-2; D perhaps matches TRBD1 (6 bases). Germline CDR1 MGHRA, CDR2 YSYEKL. The CDR3 loop spans 14 amino acids. V was shortened by 1 base and J by 6 bases, with 12 bases between the two germline ends. The CDR3 sequence is CASSQAQGRDGYTF. The DNA of the CDR3 is TGCGCCAGCAGCCAAGCACAGGGTAGGGATGGCTACACCTTC.

This chain joins TRBV12-3 or TRBV12-4 and TRBJ1-2, with D perhaps TRBD1 (5 bases). Trimming stripped 5 bases from V and 8 bases from J, with 9 bases between. The CDR3 runs 11 residues. CDR3 coding DNA: TGTGCCAGCAGTCCAGGGTTGGGCTACACCTTC. Protein: CASSPGLGYTF.

The chain links TRBV4-3 to TRBJ1-6; 11 nucleotides align to TRBD1. V lost 0 bases and J lost 8; bases outside the gene matches: 9. Germline values: CDR1 LGHNA, CDR2 YSLEER. The CDR3 extends over 18 amino acids. The CDR3 DNA follows: TGCGCCAGCAGCCAAGATTTGGGACAGGGGGTCGGATATTCACCCCTCCACTTT. Translating it yields CASSQDLGQGVGYSPLHF.

V usage is TRBV28 and J usage is TRBJ2-1; 9 bases line up with TRBD2. V lost 2 bases and J lost 8; bases outside the gene matches: 10. This CDR3 comprises 16 residues. Germline CDR1 MDHEN, CDR2 SYDVKM. The CDR3 sequence: CASSLVREGLGYEQFF. Here the CDR3 DNA reads TGTGCCAGCAGTTTAGTGCGGGAGGGCCTCGGCTATGAGCAGTTCTTC.

The chain combines TRBV2 with TRBJ1-6; D is possibly TRBD1 (6 bases). Germline V gene lookup returns CDR1 SNHLY and CDR2 FYNNEI. The CDR3 totals 13 residues. V was pared by 7 bases and J by 6 bases, with 10 bases between. This chain's CDR3 is CASIFRGNSPLHF. CDR3 nucleotide sequence: TGTGCCAGCATTTTCAGGGGTAATTCACCCCTCCACTTT.

The V call is TRBV18, the J call TRBJ1-2, with 8 nucleotides matching TRBD1. The V gene's germline CDR1 is KGHSH and CDR2 LQKENI. The V segment lost 1 base and the J segment 5 bases; nucleotides outside the gene matches: 6. This CDR3 region has 15 residues. Here the CDR3 DNA reads TGTGCCAGCTCACCACTTCAGGGGGCGATGTATGGCTACACCTTC. Residues: CASSPLQGAMYGYTF.

The chain combines TRBV4-3 with TRBJ2-6; 7 nucleotides agree with TRBD1. The V and J ends lost 3 bases and 4 bases, in that order; junction bases with no gene match: 12. Germline V gives CDR1 LGHNA, CDR2 YSLEER. The CDR3 is 18 residues long. The CDR3: CASSQRTGTFGGANVLTF. The CDR3 DNA is TGCGCCAGCAGCCAGAGGACAGGAACATTTGGGGGGGCCAACGTCCTGACTTTC.

V usage is TRBV4-1 and J usage is TRBJ2-7; TRBD1 matches at 7 bases. V shed 0 bases, J shed 2 bases, and the junction held 10 bases outside the gene matches. The germline V gene encodes CDR1 MGHRA and CDR2 YSYEKL. This CDR3 comprises 17 residues. The CDR3 coding sequence is TGCGCCAGCAGCCAAGATGAGGAGGCAGGGGGAACCTACGAGCAGTACTTC. This encodes CASSQDEEAGGTYEQYF.

The chain recombines TRBV3-1 (or the pseudogene TRBV3-2) with TRBJ1-1; TRBD1 might be the D (5 bases). From germline, CDR1 is LGHDT and CDR2 YNNKEL (reference sequence). V was pared by 1 base and J by 3 bases, with 12 bases between. The CDR3 is made up of 15 amino acids. CDR3 sequence: CASSQVGRADTEAFF. CDR3 DNA sequence: TGTGCCAGCAGCCAAGTGGGCAGGGCGGACACTGAAGCTTTCTTT.

The table lists this clone with a few counts. V usage is TRBV11-2 and J usage is TRBJ1-2; TRBD1 agrees at 10 bases. V trimming: 6 bases; J trimming: 13 bases; junction bases outside the gene matches: 14. The CDR3 length is 14 residues. CDR1 is SGHAT, CDR2 FQNNGV, per germline. The CDR3 reads CASRSPGQGPRRTF. CDR3 sequence (DNA): TGTGCCAGCAGATCTCCGGGACAGGGGCCCCGCCGCACCTTC. The complete variable domain, with remaining parts taken from reference TRBV11-2 and TRBJ1-2, reads EAGVAQSPRYKIIEKRQSVAFWCNPISGHATLYWYQQILGQGPKLLIQFQNNGVVDDSQLPKDRFSAERLKGVDSTLKIQPAKLEDSAVYLCASRSPGQGPRRTFGSGTRLTVV.

This clone has just a few counts. CDR3 amino acids: CASSGGQSKPKPEAFF. DNA of the CDR3: TGTGCCAGCAGCGGGGGACAGTCGAAGCCGAAACCTGAAGCTTTCTTT. This sequence joins TRBV5-4 and TRBJ1-1; 7 positions match TRBD1. Germline lookup yields CDR1 SGHNT and CDR2 YYREEE (reference sequence). Trimming removed 4 bases from V and 6 bases from J; junction bases left unmatched: 15. The CDR3 totals 16 residues.

The V and J genes are TRBV3-1 (or the pseudogene TRBV3-2) and TRBJ2-7; TRBD2 agrees at 7 bases. Germline V lookup: CDR1 LGHDT, CDR2 YNNKEL (reference sequence). With 5 bases clipped from V and 6 bases from J, the junction kept 13 bases outside the gene matches. The CDR3 is 15 residues long. CDR3 DNA sequence: TGTGCCAGCAGCTTACAGAGCGGGACTCGCCGCGAGCAGTACTTC. This encodes CASSLQSGTRREQYF.

The rearrangement links TRBV3-1 (or the pseudogene TRBV3-2) to TRBJ2-7, with D possibly being TRBD2 (5 bases). The CDR3 has 13 amino acids. Trimming left V 2 bases short and J 5 bases short, with 10 bases between. CDR1 is LGHDT and CDR2 is YNNKEL in the germline V gene (reference sequence). This chain's CDR3 is CASSQLPGDEQYF. The CDR3, as DNA: TGTGCCAGCAGCCAATTGCCCGGGGACGAGCAGTACTTC.

This chain connects TRBV4-3 to TRBJ1-2, with 7 bases identical to TRBD1. V dropped 2 bases and J dropped 0; count of bases not matched to a gene: 9. The CDR3 is 17 amino acids. In germline, CDR1 is LGHNA, CDR2 YSLEER. The CDR3 DNA is TGCGCCAGCAGCCAACACCCACGGACAGGAGCTAACTATGGCTACACCTTC. This sequence encodes CASSQHPRTGANYGYTF.

CDR3 nucleotide sequence: TGTGCCACCACACCCCGGCAGGCTGGAAACACCATATATTTT. It specifies CATTPRQAGNTIYF. J is TRBJ1-3 and V is TRBV19; D not resolved. In germline, CDR1 is LNHDA, CDR2 SQIVND (reference sequence). This CDR3 is 14 amino acids long. Trimming left V 10 bases short and J 2 bases short, with 15 bases between.